The 22 T cell receptor beta chains below come from one sample, sequenced in a study of blood T cell repertoires in COVID-19. Clones were read by immunoSEQ multiplex PCR, and TCRdb kept only the in-frame ones, dropping some. This sample yields around 260,000 clones, of which roughly 90% are seen a single time; approximately 0.84% belongs to the top ten. Material: peripheral blood. These receptors all stem from a man aged 25 to 40 with acute or convalescent COVID-19.

This clone was seen once. This chain uses TRBV6-5 with TRBJ1-2; the match to TRBD1 covers 7 bases. Unmatched junction bases numbered 6, after V lost 4 bases and J lost 4 bases. The CDR3 has 14 residues. In germline, CDR1 is MNHEY, CDR2 SVGAGI. CDR3 amino acids: CASSSPTGAYGYTF. The DNA of the CDR3 is TGTGCCAGCAGTTCCCCAACAGGGGCCTATGGCTACACCTTC.

CDR3: CATSREAPGYEQYF. The CDR3 DNA reads TGTGCCACCAGCAGAGAGGCCCCGGGGTACGAGCAGTACTTC. The chain uses TRBV15 and TRBJ2-7; D is perhaps TRBD2 (5 bases). Per the germline V gene, CDR1 is LNHNV and CDR2 is YYDKDF (reference sequence). This CDR3 contains 14 residues. The germline V and J ends were trimmed by 0 bases and 4 bases, with 10 bases remaining between them.

This clone was recorded only once. The chain uses TRBV11-3 and TRBJ1-1, with 9 bases lining up with TRBD1. After removal of 0 bases from V and 7 bases from J, the junction contained 6 bases not matched to a gene. CDR1 is SGHNT and CDR2 is YENEEA in the germline V gene. The CDR3 runs 15 residues. In DNA form, the CDR3 reads TGTGCCAGCAGCTTAGATGGGAACAGGGGGCTTGAAGCTTTCTTT. As protein: CASSLDGNRGLEAFF.

This clone was counted a single time. The chain carries TRBV28 and TRBJ2-1; 8 bases fit TRBD2. V shed 10 bases and J 0 bases; nucleotides not matched to a gene: 11. This CDR3 region has 16 residues. CDR1 MDHEN and CDR2 SYDVKM come from the germline V gene. In nucleotides, the CDR3 is TGTGCCACTAGGGGCGGGGGGATAAGCTCCTACAATGAGCAGTTCTTC. This gives the protein CATRGGGISSYNEQFF.

This clone was seen more than once but under ten times. The rearrangement uses TRBV15 and TRBJ2-2; D may be TRBD1 (5 bases). The germline V gene has CDR1 LNHNV and CDR2 YYDKDF (reference sequence). The CDR3 length is 15 residues. Trimming took 1 base from V and 6 from J, leaving 12 bases between them. The CDR3 protein is CATSRGQILSGELFF. The CDR3 DNA follows: TGTGCCACCAGCAGAGGACAGATCCTGTCCGGGGAGCTGTTTTTT.

The chain joins TRBV19 to TRBJ1-3; D is unclear. Germline lookup yields CDR1 LNHDA and CDR2 SQIVND (reference sequence). The CDR3 has 16 amino acids. Trimming cost V 4 bases and J 0 bases, with 13 bases left between them. CDR3: CASSTYTDASGNTIYF. The CDR3 nucleotides are TGTGCCAGTAGTACTTACACCGATGCCTCTGGAAACACCATATATTTT.

This chain's CDR3 is CASRGGRTRPKIYF. The CDR3 coding sequence is TGTGCCAGCAGGGGCGGGAGGACCCGGCCAAAGATATATTTT. V and J are TRBV28 and TRBJ2-3; 8 nucleotides align to TRBD2. CDR3 length: 14 amino acids. Germline V gene lookup returns CDR1 MDHEN and CDR2 SYDVKM. After removal of 6 bases from V and 15 bases from J, the junction contained 17 bases not matched to a gene.

The gene calls are TRBV24-1 and TRBJ1-2, with 8 positions matching TRBD1. The CDR3 covers 13 residues. Germline CDR1 reads KGHDR; CDR2 reads SFDVKD. Germline trimming cut 4 bases from V and 4 bases from J; bases unmatched to any gene: 1. The CDR3 DNA sequence: TGTGCCACCAGTGAGACAGGGGTCTATGGCTACACCTTC. Amino acids: CATSETGVYGYTF.

The chain combines TRBV2 with TRBJ2-7; D unresolved. Per the germline V gene, CDR1 is SNHLY and CDR2 is FYNNEI. V shed 7 bases and J shed 3 bases, with 13 bases lying between them. The CDR3 is 13 residues long. CDR3 sequence reads: CASTPNINYEQYF. CDR3 DNA: TGTGCCAGCACCCCGAACATCAACTACGAGCAGTACTTC.

This chain links TRBV7-9 with TRBJ1-1, with 8 nucleotides matching TRBD1. From germline, CDR1 is SEHNR and CDR2 FQNEAQ (reference sequence). V was pared by 5 bases and J by 3 bases, with 8 bases of the junction left unmatched. The CDR3 spans 15 residues. The CDR3 nucleotides are TGTGCCAGCAGCCAGCAACGGACAGGGCACACTGAAGCTTTCTTT. It codes for CASSQQRTGHTEAFF.

This sequence joins TRBV5-6 and TRBJ2-5; TRBD1 aligns across 10 bases. The CDR3 loop spans 12 amino acids. Germline V lookup: CDR1 SGHDT, CDR2 YYEEEE. V lost 5 bases and J lost 5; bases outside the gene matches: 0. The chain's CDR3 is CASRDRGETQYF. The CDR3 coding sequence is TGTGCCAGCAGGGACAGGGGGGAGACCCAGTACTTC.

V and J are TRBV9 and TRBJ1-6, with D tentatively TRBD1 (5 bases). The CDR3 spans 15 residues. V gave up 0 bases and J gave up 9 bases, with 13 bases separating them. CDR1 and CDR2 from the germline V gene are SGDLS and YYNGEE. Here the CDR3 reads CASSVGGGEGSPLHF. The CDR3 nucleotides are TGTGCCAGCAGCGTAGGTGGAGGGGAAGGTTCACCCCTCCACTTT. Full variable domain (remainder filled in from reference TRBV9 and TRBJ1-6): DSGVTQTPKHLITATGQRVTLRCSPRSGDLSVYWYQQSLDQGLQFLIQYYNGEERAKGNILERFSAQQFPDLHSELNLSSLELGDSALYFCASSVGGGEGSPLHFGNGTRLTVT.

The chain recombines TRBV19 with TRBJ1-3, with a weak D call TRBD1 (6 bases). The germline V gene encodes CDR1 LNHDA and CDR2 SQIVND (reference sequence). The CDR3 contains 14 residues. V was cut by 4 bases and J by 1 base, with 8 bases left in between. The chain's CDR3 is CASSTGTSGNTIYF. The CDR3 nucleotides are TGTGCCAGTAGTACCGGGACATCTGGAAACACCATATATTTT.

This clone came up a few times. The chain joins TRBV5-1 to TRBJ2-1; tentative D call: TRBD1 (6 bases). The V and J ends lost 3 bases and 3 bases respectively, with 13 bases between them. This CDR3 has 15 amino acids. Germline V gene data show CDR1 as SGHRS and CDR2 as YFSETQ. The CDR3 loop reads CASSSGQNIYNEQFF. In DNA form, the CDR3 reads TGCGCCAGCAGCTCCGGACAGAATATCTACAATGAGCAGTTCTTC.

This chain uses TRBV4-1 with TRBJ1-5, with D possibly TRBD1 on 5 matching bases. The CDR3 contains 15 residues. Germline loops: CDR1 MGHRA, CDR2 YSYEKL. Trimming pared 6 bases from V and 0 bases from J, leaving 12 bases between. CDR3 residues: CASSRTDSSNQPQHF. CDR3 DNA: TGCGCCAGCAGTCGAACTGACAGTAGCAATCAGCCCCAGCATTTT.

The chain employs TRBV10-3 and TRBJ2-3; TRBD2 agrees at 13 bases. Trimming at V came to 2 bases and at J to 7 bases, leaving 6 bases not matched to a gene. The CDR3 length is 16 residues. Germline CDR1 reads ENHRY; CDR2 reads SYGVKD. The CDR3 bases are TGTGCCATCAGTGAGCGCGGACTAGCGGGGGCCAATACGCAGTATTTT. Translated, it gives CAISERGLAGANTQYF.

This chain joins TRBV6-5 and TRBJ1-1; 9 nucleotides agree with TRBD1. The V gene's germline CDR1 is MNHEY and CDR2 SVGAGI. The junction had 4 bases not matched to a gene; V was cut back by 6 bases and J by 5 bases. The CDR3 contains 13 residues. This chain's CDR3 is CASRDRGWTEAFF. The CDR3 nucleotides are TGTGCCAGCAGGGACAGGGGATGGACTGAAGCTTTCTTT.

The chain couples TRBV5-1 to TRBJ1-1, with TRBD1 matching over 11 bases. Germline assignment: CDR1 SGHRS and CDR2 YFSETQ. The CDR3 runs to 16 residues. The junction had 4 bases not matched to a gene; V was cut back by 3 bases and J by 0 bases. The CDR3 spells CASSYGQGALNTEAFF. The CDR3 region has the DNA TGCGCCAGCAGCTACGGACAGGGGGCTTTGAACACTGAAGCTTTCTTT.

The CDR3 nucleotides are TGTGCCAGCAGTGAACGGGTTTTAGCTTTCTTT. This gives the protein CASSERVLAFF. The gene calls are TRBV6-1 and TRBJ1-1; D uncertain. Trimming removed 2 bases from V and 10 bases from J, with 8 bases in between. Germline CDR1 and CDR2: MNHNS and SASEGT. The CDR3 is 11 residues long.

The count of this clone is one. V is TRBV24-1 and J is TRBJ1-5; D perhaps matches TRBD1 (5 bases). Trimming stripped 5 bases from V and 4 bases from J, with 8 bases between. Per the germline V gene, CDR1 is KGHDR and CDR2 is SFDVKD. The CDR3 loop spans 13 amino acids. DNA of the CDR3: TGTGCCACCAGTGGAAGGGGAAATCAGCCCCAGCATTTT. As protein: CATSGRGNQPQHF.

V is TRBV28 and J is TRBJ2-7; no firm D call. With 4 bases removed from V and 7 bases from J, the gap between germline ends came to 20 bases. CDR1 and CDR2 from the germline V gene are MDHEN and SYDVKM. The CDR3 runs 15 residues. The CDR3 sequence: CASSSPFWAAREQYF. CDR3 DNA: TGTGCCAGCAGTTCCCCATTCTGGGCAGCACGGGAGCAGTACTTC.

The chain has TRBV7-9 and TRBJ2-2; D call uncertain. The germline V and J ends were trimmed by 5 bases and 7 bases, with 8 bases remaining between them. The CDR3 is 12 amino acids. Germline CDR1 reads SEHNR; CDR2 reads FQNEAQ (reference sequence). The CDR3 bases are TGTGCCAGCAGCCCAACTATCGGGGAGCTGTTTTTT. It codes for CASSPTIGELFF.